A single T cell receptor beta chain is shown here with its context. Its antigen is unknown. A much larger clone sits a single nucleotide away, making a read error possible. This sample was taken from a study of beta chain features in type 1 diabetes. The study, taken as a whole, reports: For patients, the naive, central memory and Treg TCRB repertoires appeared more alike than for healthy donors.

CDR3 length: 13 amino acids. Germline CDR1 MDHEN, CDR2 SYDVKM. The V and J ends lost 6 bases and 8 bases, in that order; junction bases with no gene match: 7. The isolated RNA, all of it, was reverse transcribed, so expressed TCRB transcripts were what got sequenced. Measured with immunoSEQ multiplex PCR; TCRdb has only the in-frame clones, and not every one. The profile shows more than 150,000 clones, 11% of them singletons. This chain uses TRBV28 with TRBJ2-1; 7 bases fit TRBD2. Input material: central memory CD4+ T cells from blood. This sequence was found in a man between 18 and 29 years old in good health. The CDR3 bases are TGTGCCAGCAGCTGGACTAGGGGCGATGAGCAGTTCTTC. Protein: CASSWTRGDEQFF.